What follows are 19 T cell receptor beta chains derived from one specimen sequenced in a study of T-cell memory formation after mild COVID-19. TCRdb reprocessed the 5' RACE reads with MiXCR, giving one entry per CDR3 protein. The table records more than 55,000 distinct CDR3 sequences, 8% to 10% of them present only once. The sample comprised PBMCs or a T cell subset sorted from them (not recorded which). The source is a man between 18 and 29 years old who had mild COVID-19 (a few samples of this study predate the infection). Cell type and time point are not known.

This clonotype was seen a few times. V usage is TRBV3-1 and J usage is TRBJ2-2; maybe TRBD2 (5 bases). Germline V gene sequence: CDR1 LGHDT, CDR2 YNNKEL (reference sequence). V lost 6 bases to trimming and J lost 6 bases, with 8 bases between them. This CDR3 contains 12 residues. Here the CDR3 reads CASSIASGELFF. In DNA, the CDR3 is TGTGCCAGCAGTATAGCGTCCGGGGAGCTGTTTTTT.

The J gene is TRBJ1-2, the V gene TRBV5-1; D gene unclear. The CDR3 covers 13 residues. Trimming left V 0 bases short and J 2 bases short, with 5 bases between. Germline CDR1 SGHRS, CDR2 YFSETQ. In nucleotides, the CDR3 is TGCGCCAGCAGCTTGGAGGCCAACTATGGCTACACCTTC. Protein product: CASSLEANYGYTF.

This clonotype was detected a few times. The chain combines TRBV28 with TRBJ2-7; 8 bases line up with TRBD2. Germline assignment: CDR1 MDHEN and CDR2 SYDVKM. This CDR3 contains 15 residues. V dropped 6 bases and J dropped 4; count of bases not matched to a gene: 11. The CDR3 protein is CASSYGRGGRYEQYF. The CDR3 DNA reads as TGTGCCAGCAGCTACGGACGCGGGGGGAGGTACGAGCAGTACTTC.

This clonotype is termed medium-sized. V gene TRBV5-1 combines with J gene TRBJ2-5; no reliable D call. V lost 4 bases and J lost 5, with 15 bases in between. This CDR3 region has 14 residues. CDR1 is SGHRS, CDR2 YFSETQ, per germline. This chain's CDR3 is CASSRNPSEETQYF. The CDR3 DNA reads as TGCGCCAGCAGCCGGAACCCGTCGGAGGAGACCCAGTACTTC.

The rearrangement links TRBV12-3 or TRBV12-4 to TRBJ2-7, with D perhaps being TRBD1 or TRBD2 (6 bases each). Trimming removed 7 bases from V and 0 bases from J, with 10 bases in between. The CDR3 extends over 13 amino acids. This chain's CDR3 is CASNRGPSYEQYF. For the CDR3, the DNA is TGTGCCAGCAACCGGGGGCCCTCCTACGAGCAGTACTTC.

The table lists this clonotype with a few counts. The chain has TRBV18 and TRBJ2-3; D call uncertain. The CDR3 runs to 15 residues. The V end lost 3 bases, the J end lost 3 bases, and 13 bases lay between the germline ends. Germline-derived CDR1 and CDR2 are KGHSH and LQKENI. The CDR3 DNA sequence: TGTGCCAGCTCACCCTCCATTACCCCGACAGATACGCAGTATTTT. It is translated as CASSPSITPTDTQYF.

The sample holds a few counts of this clonotype. The V call is TRBV28, the J call TRBJ2-1; 11 positions agree with TRBD2. The junction had 11 bases not matched to a gene; V was cut back by 5 bases and J by 8 bases. This CDR3 has 16 amino acids. The germline V gene has CDR1 MDHEN and CDR2 SYDVKM. In DNA, the CDR3 is TGTGCCAGCAGTCCCCCCCCTAGCGGGGGGACCCATGAGCAGTTCTTC. Translation gives CASSPPPSGGTHEQFF.

The genes are TRBV11-2 and TRBJ2-1, with D maybe TRBD1 (6 bases). The CDR3 sequence is 16 residues long. Germline CDR1 is SGHAT and CDR2 is FQNNGV. V lost 3 bases and J lost 1, with 13 bases in between. Here the CDR3 DNA reads TGTGCCAGCAGCTTCCTACAGGGCGGGTCCTACAATGAGCAGTTCTTC. Protein sequence: CASSFLQGGSYNEQFF.

The V gene is TRBV5-5, the J gene TRBJ2-5; D may be TRBD1 (6 bases). CDR1 and CDR2 from the germline V gene are SGHKS and YYEKEE (reference sequence). V was cut by 2 bases and J by 5 bases, with 22 bases left in between. The CDR3 runs to 17 residues. CDR3 residues: CASSLIDWRTDEETQYF. In DNA, the CDR3 is TGTGCCAGCAGCTTAATTGATTGGAGGACAGATGAGGAGACCCAGTACTTC.

The CDR3 spells CASSLLAGALSQETQYF. DNA for the CDR3: TGTGCCAGCAGCTTACTAGCGGGGGCCTTATCACAAGAGACCCAGTACTTC. The rearrangement joins TRBV11-2 to TRBJ2-5; 10 nucleotides line up with TRBD2. Germline CDR1 SGHAT, CDR2 FQNNGV. Germline trimming cut 2 bases from V and 2 bases from J; bases unmatched to any gene: 8. This CDR3 has 17 amino acids.

The chain couples TRBV7-3 to TRBJ2-1; 9 bases agree with TRBD2. The ends lost 5 bases at V and 2 bases at J; junction bases unmatched: 10. CDR1 is SGHTA, CDR2 FQGTGA, per germline. This CDR3 has 17 residues. The CDR3 DNA reads TGTGCCAGCAGCGCACACTCTGAGCGGGGGGCCTACAATGAGCAGTTCTTC. Translation gives CASSAHSERGAYNEQFF.

This clonotype was seen ten or more times. The J gene is TRBJ2-3, the V gene TRBV29-1, with TRBD1 as a possible D gene (7 bases). V was clipped by 6 bases and J by 3 bases, with 13 bases between them. The CDR3 sequence is 13 residues long. CDR1 is SQVTM and CDR2 is ANQGSEA in the germline V gene. The CDR3 sequence: CSVEAGGTDTQYF. The CDR3 coding sequence is TGCAGCGTCGAGGCAGGGGGGACAGATACGCAGTATTTT.

The chain recombines TRBV7-9 with TRBJ2-1, with D perhaps matching TRBD2 (5 bases). The CDR3 extends over 14 amino acids. Trimming stripped 5 bases from V and 1 base from J, with 9 bases between. Germline CDR1 reads SEHNR; CDR2 reads FQNEAQ (reference sequence). CDR3 loop: CASSGGPSYNEQFF. The CDR3 DNA sequence: TGTGCCAGCAGCGGAGGCCCATCCTACAATGAGCAGTTCTTC.

There are a few counts of this clonotype. The V gene is TRBV29-1, the J gene TRBJ1-5; unclear D gene. The germline CDR1 and CDR2 sequences are SQVTM and ANQGSEA. Trimming shortened V by 0 bases and J by 3 bases, and 3 bases separated the two germline ends. The CDR3 length is 12 residues. CDR3 residues: CSVEEPNQPQHF. The CDR3 DNA reads as TGCAGCGTTGAAGAACCCAATCAGCCCCAGCATTTT.

This clonotype was counted a few times. The chain is built from TRBV11-2 and TRBJ2-1; 9 nucleotides agree with TRBD2. Germline V gene data show CDR1 as SGHAT and CDR2 as FQNNGV. The CDR3 loop spans 15 amino acids. V was pared by 6 bases and J by 9 bases, with 12 bases of the junction left unmatched. CDR3 residues: CASSPLGLAMGEQFF. DNA of the CDR3: TGTGCCAGCAGTCCCCTCGGACTAGCGATGGGTGAGCAGTTCTTC.

This clonotype was counted between two and nine times. The rearrangement uses TRBV7-6 and TRBJ1-1; 10 bases are a match to TRBD1. Germline loops: CDR1 SGHVS, CDR2 FNYEAQ. With V trimmed by 5 bases and J by 1 base, 4 bases remained unmatched. This CDR3 spans 15 amino acids. The CDR3 DNA sequence: TGTGCCAGCAGCCAGGGACAGGGGAAGAACACTGAAGCTTTCTTT. Translating gives CASSQGQGKNTEAFF.

This clonotype appeared a few times. The chain couples TRBV5-1 to TRBJ1-1; 9 bases fit TRBD1. The CDR3 runs 14 residues. Germline trimming cut 3 bases from V and 5 bases from J; bases unmatched to any gene: 5. Germline V gene data show CDR1 as SGHRS and CDR2 as YFSETQ. DNA for the CDR3: TGCGCCAGCAGCTGGACAGGGGACGTTACTGAAGCTTTCTTT. The encoded protein is CASSWTGDVTEAFF.

This clonotype has more than one count but fewer than ten. V usage is TRBV6-6 and J usage is TRBJ2-7; 7 bases align to TRBD1. The ends lost 5 bases at V and 4 bases at J; junction bases unmatched: 11. This CDR3 is built from 15 residues. The V gene's germline CDR1 is MNHNY and CDR2 SVGAGI (reference sequence). DNA of the CDR3: TGTGCCAGCAGTCCCGACAGGGCGAGAAGATACGAGCAGTACGTC. It yields the protein CASSPDRARRYEQYV.

The sample holds a few counts of this clonotype. The chain links TRBV5-1 to TRBJ1-1; the D gene is possibly TRBD1 (6 bases). CDR3 length: 14 residues. CDR1 and CDR2 (germline): SGHRS, YFSETQ. Trimming cost V 2 bases and J 5 bases, with 13 bases left between them. The CDR3 protein is CASSLQGSWTEAFF. Written as DNA, the CDR3 is TGCGCCAGCAGCTTACAGGGAAGTTGGACTGAAGCTTTCTTT.